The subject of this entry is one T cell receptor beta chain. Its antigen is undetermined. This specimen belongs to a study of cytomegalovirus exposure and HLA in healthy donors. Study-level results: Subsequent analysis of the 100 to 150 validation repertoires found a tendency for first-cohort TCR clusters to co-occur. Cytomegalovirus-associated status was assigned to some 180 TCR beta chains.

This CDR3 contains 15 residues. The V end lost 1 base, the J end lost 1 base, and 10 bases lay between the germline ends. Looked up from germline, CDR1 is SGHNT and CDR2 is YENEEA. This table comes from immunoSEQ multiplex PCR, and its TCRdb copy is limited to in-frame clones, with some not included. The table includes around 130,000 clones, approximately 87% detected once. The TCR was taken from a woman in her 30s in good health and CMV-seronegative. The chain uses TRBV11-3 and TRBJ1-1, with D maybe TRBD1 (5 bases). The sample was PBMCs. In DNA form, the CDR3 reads TGTGCCAGCAGCTTAGTCCCGACAGCGAACACTGAAGCTTTCTTT. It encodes CASSLVPTANTEAFF.